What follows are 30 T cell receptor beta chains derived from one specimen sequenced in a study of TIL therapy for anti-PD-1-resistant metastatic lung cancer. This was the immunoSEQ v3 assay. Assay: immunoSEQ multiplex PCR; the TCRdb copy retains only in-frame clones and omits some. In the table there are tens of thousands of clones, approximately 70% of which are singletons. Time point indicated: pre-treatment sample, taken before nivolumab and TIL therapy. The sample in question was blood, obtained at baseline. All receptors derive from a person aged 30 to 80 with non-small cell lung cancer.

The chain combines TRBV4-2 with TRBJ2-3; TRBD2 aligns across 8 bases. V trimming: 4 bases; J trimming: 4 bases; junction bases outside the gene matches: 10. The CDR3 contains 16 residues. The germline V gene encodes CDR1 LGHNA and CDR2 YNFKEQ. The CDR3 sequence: CASSPSERGGPDTQYF. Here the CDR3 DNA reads TGTGCCAGCAGCCCCTCAGAACGGGGGGGACCAGATACGCAGTATTTT.

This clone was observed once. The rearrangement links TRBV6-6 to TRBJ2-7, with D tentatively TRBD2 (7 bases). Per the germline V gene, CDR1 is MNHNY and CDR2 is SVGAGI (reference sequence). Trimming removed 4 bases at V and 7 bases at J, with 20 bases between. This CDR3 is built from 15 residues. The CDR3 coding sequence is TGTGCCAGCAGTTCCCCCGATGCGGGGGCAGCGGAGCAGTACTTC. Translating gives CASSSPDAGAAEQYF.

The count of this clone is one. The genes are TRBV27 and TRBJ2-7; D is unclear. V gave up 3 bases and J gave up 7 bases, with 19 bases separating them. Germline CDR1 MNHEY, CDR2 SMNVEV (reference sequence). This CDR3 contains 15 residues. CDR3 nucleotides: TGTGCCAGCAGTTTCGTCCCCCCGGGTTCGTGGGAGCAGTACTTC. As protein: CASSFVPPGSWEQYF.

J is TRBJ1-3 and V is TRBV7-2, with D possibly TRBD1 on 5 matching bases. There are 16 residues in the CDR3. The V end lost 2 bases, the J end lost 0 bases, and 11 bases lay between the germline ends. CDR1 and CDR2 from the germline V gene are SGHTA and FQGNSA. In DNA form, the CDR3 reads TGTGCCAGCAGCTTACTCGGACATAGCTCTGGAAACACCATATATTTT. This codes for CASSLLGHSSGNTIYF.

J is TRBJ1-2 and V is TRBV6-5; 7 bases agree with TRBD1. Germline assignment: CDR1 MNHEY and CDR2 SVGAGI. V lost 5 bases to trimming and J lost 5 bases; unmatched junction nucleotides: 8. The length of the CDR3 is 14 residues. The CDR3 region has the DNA TGTGCCAGCAGTAAGAGACAGGGACTATATGGCTACACCTTC. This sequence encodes CASSKRQGLYGYTF.

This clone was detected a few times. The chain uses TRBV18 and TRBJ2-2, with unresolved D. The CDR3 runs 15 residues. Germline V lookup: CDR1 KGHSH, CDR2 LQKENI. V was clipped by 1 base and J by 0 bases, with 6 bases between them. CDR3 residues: CASSPLGSNTGELFF. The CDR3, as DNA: TGTGCCAGCTCACCACTTGGGTCGAACACCGGGGAGCTGTTTTTT.

The CDR3 DNA sequence: TGTGCCAGCAGCCAAGAAACGTACGTGAAGAACGAGCAGTACTTC. This sequence encodes CASSQETYVKNEQYF. The chain joins TRBV3-1 (or the pseudogene TRBV3-2) to TRBJ2-7; D remains unclear. Germline V CDR1 and CDR2: LGHDT, YNNKEL (reference sequence). This CDR3 contains 15 residues. V was trimmed by 0 bases and J by 5 bases, leaving 14 bases between them.

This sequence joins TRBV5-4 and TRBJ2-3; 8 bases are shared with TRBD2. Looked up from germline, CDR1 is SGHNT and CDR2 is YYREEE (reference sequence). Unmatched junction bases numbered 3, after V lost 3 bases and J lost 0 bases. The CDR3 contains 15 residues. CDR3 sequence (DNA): TGTGCCAGCAGCTCCGGGGGGGTGAGCACAGATACGCAGTATTTT. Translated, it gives CASSSGGVSTDTQYF.

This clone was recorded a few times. The CDR3 spells CASSPGGGNSPLHF. CDR3 DNA: TGTGCCAGCAGTCCGGGGGGAGGGAATTCACCCCTCCACTTT. The V gene is TRBV27, the J gene TRBJ1-6; D might be TRBD1 (5 bases). Germline CDR1 is MNHEY and CDR2 is SMNVEV (reference sequence). Trimming removed 5 bases from V and 7 bases from J, with 12 bases in between. The CDR3 is 14 residues long.

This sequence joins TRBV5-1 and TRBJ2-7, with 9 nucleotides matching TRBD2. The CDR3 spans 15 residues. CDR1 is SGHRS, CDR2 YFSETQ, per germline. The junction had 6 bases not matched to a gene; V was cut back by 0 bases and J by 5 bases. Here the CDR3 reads CASSLALAGPNEQYF. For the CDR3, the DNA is TGCGCCAGCAGCTTGGCCCTAGCGGGGCCTAACGAGCAGTACTTC.

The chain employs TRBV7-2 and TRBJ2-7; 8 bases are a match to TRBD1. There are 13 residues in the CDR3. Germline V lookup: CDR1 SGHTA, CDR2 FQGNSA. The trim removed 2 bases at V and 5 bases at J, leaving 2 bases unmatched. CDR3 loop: CASSLRTGNEQYV. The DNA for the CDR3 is TGTGCCAGCAGCTTAAGGACAGGGAACGAGCAGTACGTC.

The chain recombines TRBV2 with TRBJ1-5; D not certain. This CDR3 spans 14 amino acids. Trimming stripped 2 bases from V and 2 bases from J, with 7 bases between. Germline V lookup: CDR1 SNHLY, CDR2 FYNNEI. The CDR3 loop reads CASSESGGNQPQHF. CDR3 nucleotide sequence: TGTGCCAGCAGTGAAAGCGGAGGCAATCAGCCCCAGCATTTT.

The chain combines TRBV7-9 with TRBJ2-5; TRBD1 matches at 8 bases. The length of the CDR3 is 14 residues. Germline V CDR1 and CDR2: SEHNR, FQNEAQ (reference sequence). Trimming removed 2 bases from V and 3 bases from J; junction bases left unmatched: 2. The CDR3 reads CASSLSGGEETQYF. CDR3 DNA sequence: TGTGCCAGCAGCTTATCAGGGGGCGAAGAGACCCAGTACTTC.

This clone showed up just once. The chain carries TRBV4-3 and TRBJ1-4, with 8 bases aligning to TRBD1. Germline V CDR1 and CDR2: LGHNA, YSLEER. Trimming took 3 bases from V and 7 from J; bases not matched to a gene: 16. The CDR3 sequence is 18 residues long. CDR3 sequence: CASSQQQGVRGGSEKLFF. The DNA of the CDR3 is TGCGCCAGCAGCCAGCAACAGGGGGTAAGAGGAGGCAGTGAAAAACTGTTTTTT.

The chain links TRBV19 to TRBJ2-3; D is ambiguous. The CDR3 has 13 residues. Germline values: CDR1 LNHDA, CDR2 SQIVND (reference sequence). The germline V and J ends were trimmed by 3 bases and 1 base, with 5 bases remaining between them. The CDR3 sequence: CASSIIGTDTQYF. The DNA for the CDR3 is TGTGCCAGTAGTATCATTGGCACAGATACGCAGTATTTT.

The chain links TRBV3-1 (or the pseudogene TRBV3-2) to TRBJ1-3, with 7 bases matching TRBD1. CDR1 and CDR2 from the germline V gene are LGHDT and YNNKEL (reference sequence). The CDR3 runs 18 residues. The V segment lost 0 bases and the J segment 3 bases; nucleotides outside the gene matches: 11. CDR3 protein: CASSQDYTTWDSGNTIYF. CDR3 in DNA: TGTGCCAGCAGCCAAGATTATACCACTTGGGACAGTGGAAACACCATATATTTT.

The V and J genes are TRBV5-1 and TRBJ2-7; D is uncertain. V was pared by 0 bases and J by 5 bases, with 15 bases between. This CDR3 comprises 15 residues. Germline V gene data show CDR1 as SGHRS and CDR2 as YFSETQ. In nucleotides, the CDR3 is TGCGCCAGCAGCTTGGCCGGGTTGGGGTCCCACGAGCAGTACTTC. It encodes CASSLAGLGSHEQYF.

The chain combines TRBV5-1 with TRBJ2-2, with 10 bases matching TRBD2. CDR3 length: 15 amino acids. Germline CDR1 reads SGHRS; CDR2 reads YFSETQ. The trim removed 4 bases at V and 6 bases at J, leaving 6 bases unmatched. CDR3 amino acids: CASSGERGGSGELFF. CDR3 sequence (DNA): TGCGCCAGCAGCGGCGAGCGGGGGGGCTCCGGGGAGCTGTTTTTT.

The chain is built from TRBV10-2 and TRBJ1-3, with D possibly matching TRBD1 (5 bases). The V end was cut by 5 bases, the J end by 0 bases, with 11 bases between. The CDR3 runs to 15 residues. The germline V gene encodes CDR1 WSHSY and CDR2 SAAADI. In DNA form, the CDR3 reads TGCGCCAGCAGTCTGGGTAGGGGCTCTGGAAACACCATATATTTT. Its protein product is CASSLGRGSGNTIYF.

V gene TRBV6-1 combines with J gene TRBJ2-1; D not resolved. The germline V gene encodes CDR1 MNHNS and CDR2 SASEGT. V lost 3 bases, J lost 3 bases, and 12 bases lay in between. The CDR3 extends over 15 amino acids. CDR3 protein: CASSDGLRFYNEQFF. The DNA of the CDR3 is TGTGCCAGCAGTGATGGCTTGAGGTTCTACAATGAGCAGTTCTTC.

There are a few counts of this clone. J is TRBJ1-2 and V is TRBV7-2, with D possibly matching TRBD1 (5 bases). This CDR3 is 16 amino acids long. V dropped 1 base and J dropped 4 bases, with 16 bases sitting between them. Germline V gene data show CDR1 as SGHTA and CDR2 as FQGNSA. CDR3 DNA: TGTGCCAGCAGCTTAGTAACCGACAGCCGCACCTATGGCTACACCTTC. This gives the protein CASSLVTDSRTYGYTF.

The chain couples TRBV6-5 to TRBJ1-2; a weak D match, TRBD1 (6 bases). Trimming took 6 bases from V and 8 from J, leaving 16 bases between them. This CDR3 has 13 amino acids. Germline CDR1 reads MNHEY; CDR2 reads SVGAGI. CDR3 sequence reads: CASSIPGARGYTF. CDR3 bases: TGTGCCAGCAGCATTCCAGGGGCGCGAGGCTACACCTTC.

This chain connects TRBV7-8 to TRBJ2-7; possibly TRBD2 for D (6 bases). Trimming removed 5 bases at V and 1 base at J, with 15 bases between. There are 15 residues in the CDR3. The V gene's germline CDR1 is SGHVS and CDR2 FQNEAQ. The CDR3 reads CASSEEGIESYEQYF. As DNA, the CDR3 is TGTGCCAGCAGCGAGGAGGGGATTGAATCCTACGAGCAGTACTTC.

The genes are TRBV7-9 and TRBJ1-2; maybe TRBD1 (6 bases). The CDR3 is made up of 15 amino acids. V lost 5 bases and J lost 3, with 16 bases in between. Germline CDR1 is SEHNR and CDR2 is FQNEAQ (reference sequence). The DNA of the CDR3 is TGTGCCAGCAGCCCCAACAGGGATAGGGACTATGGCTACACCTTC. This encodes CASSPNRDRDYGYTF.

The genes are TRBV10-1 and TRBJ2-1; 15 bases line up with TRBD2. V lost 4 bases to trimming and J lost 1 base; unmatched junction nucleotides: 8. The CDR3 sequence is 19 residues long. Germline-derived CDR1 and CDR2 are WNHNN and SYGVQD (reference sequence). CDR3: CASSGRTSGGAKSYNEQFF. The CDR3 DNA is TGCGCCAGCAGTGGTAGGACTAGCGGGGGGGCGAAGTCCTACAATGAGCAGTTCTTC.

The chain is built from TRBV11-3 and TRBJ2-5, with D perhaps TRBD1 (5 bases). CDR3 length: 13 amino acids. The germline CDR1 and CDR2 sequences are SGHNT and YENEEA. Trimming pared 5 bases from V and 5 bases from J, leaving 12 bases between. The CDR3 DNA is TGTGCCAGCAGCCTAAGCGCAGGGGAGACCCAGTACTTC. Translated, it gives CASSLSAGETQYF.

The DNA of the CDR3 is TGTGCCAGCGCTGGGGATTTGGCCTACGAGCAGTACTTC. Translating gives CASAGDLAYEQYF. The rearrangement uses TRBV6-5 and TRBJ2-7; no reliable D call. V lost 8 bases and J lost 2, with 13 bases in between. The CDR3 loop spans 13 amino acids. CDR1 and CDR2 from the germline V gene are MNHEY and SVGAGI.

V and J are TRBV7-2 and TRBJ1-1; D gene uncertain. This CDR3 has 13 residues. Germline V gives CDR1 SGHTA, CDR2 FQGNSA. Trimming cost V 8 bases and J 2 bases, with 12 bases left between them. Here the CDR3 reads CASSKDANTEAFF. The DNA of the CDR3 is TGTGCCAGCTCAAAAGACGCTAACACTGAAGCTTTCTTT.

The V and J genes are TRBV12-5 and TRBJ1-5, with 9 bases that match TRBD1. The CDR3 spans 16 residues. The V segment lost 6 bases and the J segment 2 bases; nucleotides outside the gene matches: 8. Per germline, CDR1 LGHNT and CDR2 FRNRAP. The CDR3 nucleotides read TGTGCTAGTGGCCACACAGGGGGCCTGGGCAATCAGCCCCAGCATTTT. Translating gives CASGHTGGLGNQPQHF.

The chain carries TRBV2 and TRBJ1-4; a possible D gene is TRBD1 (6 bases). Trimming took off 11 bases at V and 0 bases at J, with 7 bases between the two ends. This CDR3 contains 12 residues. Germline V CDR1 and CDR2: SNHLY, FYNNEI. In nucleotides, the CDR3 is TGTGCCTCAGGGGCAACTAATGAAAAACTGTTTTTT. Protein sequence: CASGATNEKLFF.